The clone carrying this TCR beta chain was detected only a few times. What it binds is unknown. The sample belongs to a study of T cells in Graves' hyperthyroidism and ophthalmopathy. Study-level background: Peripheral blood collection took place at initial diagnosis, before any treatment. Whole-study findings and limits: In blood, most of the thyroid clonotypes expanded above 0.001 were also present.

There are 12 residues in the CDR3. Germline assignment: CDR1 MDHEN and CDR2 SYDVKM. The junction had 7 bases not matched to a gene; V was cut back by 5 bases and J by 12 bases. The study included ophthalmopathy patients with Clinical Activity Score at least 3, NOSPECS grade at least 4 and duration under 3 months. For the diagnoses, clinical symptoms, serum thyroxine and TRAb, thyroid ultrasound and orbital computed tomography were used. TCR beta CDR3 sequences were amplified from RNA transcripts. Researchers ran a first-round RT-PCR on the TCR CDR3 using the HTBI primer set. MiXCR, run by TCRdb on the multiplex PCR reads, gives a single entry per CDR3 protein. The data contain under 350,000 distinct CDR3 sequences, about 18% of them singletons.

This receptor was obtained from a woman aged 60-75 years with Graves' ophthalmopathy. The genes are TRBV28 and TRBJ2-4; 7 bases map to TRBD2. The sequencing sample was made of blood. CDR3 residues: CASSLQWGGQYF. CDR3 sequence (DNA): TGTGCCAGCAGTCTCCAATGGGGGGGTCAGTACTTC.